The subject of this entry is one TCR beta chain. What it recognizes is unknown. This record belongs to a study of cytomegalovirus exposure and HLA in healthy donors. The PCR employed 60 Vbeta primers together with 13 Jbeta primers. Produced via immunoSEQ multiplex PCR; TCRdb's table is partial and in-frame only. The sample lists 150,000 to 200,000 clones, approximately 80% seen once, with 7% to 9% in the top ten. The CDR3 is 16 residues long. Germline V lookup: CDR1 MNHEY, CDR2 SMNVEV (reference sequence). Unmatched junction bases numbered 10, after V lost 4 bases and J lost 4 bases. Overall study findings and caveats: Per a prior analysis, the majority of TCR beta V segments were productive roughly 90% or roughly 30% of the time. Donors were assumed by presence/absence analyses to have roughly uniform sequencing depth.

The receptor was isolated from a male donor in good health and CMV-seropositive. V usage is TRBV27 and J usage is TRBJ1-1; 9 nucleotides agree with TRBD1. Sequenced: PBMCs. For the CDR3, the DNA is TGTGCCAGCAGTTGGAGACCGGGACAGGGATTCACTGAAGCTTTCTTT. It yields the protein CASSWRPGQGFTEAFF.